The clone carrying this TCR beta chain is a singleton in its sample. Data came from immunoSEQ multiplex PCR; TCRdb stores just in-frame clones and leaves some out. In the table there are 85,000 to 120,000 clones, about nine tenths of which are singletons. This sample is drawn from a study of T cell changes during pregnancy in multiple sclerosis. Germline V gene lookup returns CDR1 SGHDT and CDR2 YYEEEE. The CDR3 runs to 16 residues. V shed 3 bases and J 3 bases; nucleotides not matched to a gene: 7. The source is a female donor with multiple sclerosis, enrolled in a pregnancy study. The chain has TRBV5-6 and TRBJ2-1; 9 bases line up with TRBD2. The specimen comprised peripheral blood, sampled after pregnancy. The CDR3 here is CASSSLAGNFYNEQFF. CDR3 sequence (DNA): TGTGCCAGCAGCTCTCTAGCGGGAAATTTCTACAATGAGCAGTTCTTC.